Reported below is one TCR beta chain. As handled by the study authors: Nucleated cell counts were estimated from reference gene primer amplification. The repertoire was sequenced with immunoSEQ multiplex PCR; TCRdb's copy has only in-frame clones and lacks some. That table is the source of V, J and clone size, and D and trimming were worked out from the DNA. The sample lists fewer than 450,000 clones; 70% to 90% were seen once. This sample is part of a study of blood T cell repertoires in COVID-19. Enrolled through a virtual design, the participants were between about 18 and 100 years of age and came from under 25 US areas. Trimming cost V 1 base and J 0 bases, with 12 bases left between them. The germline CDR1 and CDR2 sequences are SQVTM and ANQGSEA. This CDR3 is 15 amino acids long.

Sample: PBMCs or T cells enriched from blood (not recorded which). The source of this sequence is a woman aged 40 to 50 with acute COVID-19. The V gene is TRBV29-1, the J gene TRBJ1-1, with D unresolved. The CDR3 bases are TGCAGCGTTGAAGGGAGTGGTTTCATGAACACTGAAGCTTTCTTT. Residues: CSVEGSGFMNTEAFF.